This passage covers 8 T cell receptor beta chains from one sample sequenced in a study of blood T cell repertoires in COVID-19. The method was immunoSEQ multiplex PCR; TCRdb's version includes in-frame clones alone and lacks a portion of them. The data hold approximately 150,000 clones, with approximately 90% observed a single time. Sequencing was done on a sample of peripheral blood. The receptor source for this set is a woman aged 50 to 60 with acute or convalescent COVID-19.

A note on this clone: This sample also contains other DNA sequences that code for the same CDR3. The chain has TRBV7-2 and TRBJ2-5; 11 bases line up with TRBD2. The V gene end was trimmed by 2 bases and the J gene end by 5 bases; junction bases not matched to a gene: 4. There are 15 residues in the CDR3. CDR1 and CDR2 (germline): SGHTA, FQGNSA. CDR3 residues: CASSLLAGGVETQYF. The CDR3, as DNA: TGTGCCAGCAGCTTACTAGCGGGAGGAGTGGAGACCCAGTACTTC.

The sample holds one count of this clone. This chain joins TRBV11-2 and TRBJ1-6; no reliable D call. The V and J ends lost 5 bases and 11 bases respectively, with 10 bases between them. This CDR3 has 12 residues. In germline, CDR1 is SGHAT, CDR2 FQNNGV. CDR3 region: CASSPPIPPLHF. For the CDR3, the DNA is TGTGCCAGCAGCCCCCCAATTCCACCCCTCCACTTT.

The V and J genes are TRBV7-9 and TRBJ1-1; D possibly corresponds to TRBD1 (5 bases). The V end lost 1 base, the J end lost 3 bases, and 15 bases lay between the germline ends. Germline V gene sequence: CDR1 SEHNR, CDR2 FQNEAQ (reference sequence). This CDR3 is built from 16 residues. The CDR3 DNA is TGTGCCAGCAGCTTAGATGGGGTGGGGCAAGACACTGAAGCTTTCTTT. Protein product: CASSLDGVGQDTEAFF.

J is TRBJ2-7 and V is TRBV30, with a tentative D call TRBD2 (6 bases). The CDR3 is 14 amino acids. Germline V gene data show CDR1 as GTSNPN and CDR2 as SVGIG (reference sequence). V dropped 3 bases and J dropped 2 bases, with 14 bases sitting between them. The CDR3 protein is CAWRAGTLTYEQYF. The CDR3 DNA reads TGTGCCTGGAGGGCGGGGACGCTTACCTACGAGCAGTACTTC.

The chain combines TRBV28 with TRBJ2-1; 8 bases fit TRBD1. The CDR3 consists of 14 residues. Per the germline V gene, CDR1 is MDHEN and CDR2 is SYDVKM. Losses at the gene ends were 3 bases for V and 2 bases for J; bases not matched to a gene: 0. CDR3 amino acids: CASSLTGAYNEQFF. As DNA, the CDR3 is TGTGCCAGCAGTTTGACAGGGGCCTACAATGAGCAGTTCTTC.

The V call is TRBV7-8, the J call TRBJ1-1; 7 bases are a match to TRBD1. Germline values: CDR1 SGHVS, CDR2 FQNEAQ. CDR3 length: 17 amino acids. J lost 4 bases, V lost 5 bases, and 16 bases had no gene match. CDR3 DNA: TGTGCCAGCAGCCCTCCCGGATTTCAGGGGGAGAGCACTGAAGCTTTCTTT. The encoded protein is CASSPPGFQGESTEAFF.

The rearrangement links TRBV6-5 to TRBJ2-3; maybe TRBD1 (5 bases). V was trimmed by 6 bases and J by 6 bases, leaving 10 bases between them. The germline V gene encodes CDR1 MNHEY and CDR2 SVGAGI. CDR3 size: 12 residues. The CDR3 is CASSNYRDTQYF. DNA of the CDR3: TGTGCCAGCAGCAACTACAGGGATACGCAGTATTTT.

The chain is built from TRBV12-5 and TRBJ2-7, with 9 bases lining up with TRBD2. The J segment lost 1 base and the V segment lost 1 base, leaving 11 bases of the junction unmatched. The germline CDR1 and CDR2 sequences are LGHNT and FRNRAP. The length of the CDR3 is 18 residues. The CDR3 region has the DNA TGTGCTAGTGGTTTGGCCACTCTACCGGGACTAGCTTCCTACGAGCAGTACTTC. Translated: CASGLATLPGLASYEQYF.